The sequence of this T cell receptor beta chain was determined in a study of CD8+ T cells in alopecia areata. In each case, RNA was isolated and then reverse transcribed into cDNA as the sequencing template. TCRdb keeps only in-frame clones here, not all; method: immunoSEQ multiplex PCR. There are about 69,000 clones in the sample; 55% to 65% occur only once, and approximately 19% lies in the top ten. CDR1 and CDR2 (germline): MNHEY, SVGAGI. The CDR3 totals 13 residues. The V end was cut by 6 bases, the J end by 1 base, with 10 bases between. The sequencing used CD8+ T cells sorted from blood, collected at week 0. The receptor was derived from a human donor with alopecia areata. The V gene is TRBV6-5, the J gene TRBJ2-7, with D maybe TRBD1 (5 bases). The CDR3 bases are TGTGCCAGCAGCCCAGACAGTTCCTACGAGCAGTACTTC. Amino acid sequence: CASSPDSSYEQYF.